This TCR beta chain came from a study of blood T cell repertoires in COVID-19. Turning to the study itself: Acute and convalescent COVID-19 specimens originated in the United States, Italy and Spain. Sources were T cells, B-cell-depleted T cells, or PBMCs; the material itself was cDNA or gDNA.

V lost 4 bases to trimming and J lost 4 bases, with 11 bases between them. This CDR3 has 13 residues. CDR1 and CDR2 (germline): SGHNT, YYREEE (reference sequence). In the authors' workflow: Reference gene primer amplification gave nucleated cell count estimates. Measured with immunoSEQ multiplex PCR; TCRdb has only the in-frame clones, and not every one. The V and J calls and clone size were taken over from that table, and D and trimming were inferred from the DNA. The table records 95,000 to 150,000 clones, roughly 88% of them present only once. This clone was observed a handful of times. The chain couples TRBV5-4 to TRBJ1-2; weak D call: TRBD1 (6 bases). The sequenced sample consisted of peripheral blood. The source of this sequence is a woman aged 80 or older with acute or convalescent COVID-19. CDR3 bases: TGTGCCAGCAGCGCGCAGGGGTCCTATGGCTACACCTTC. Translating gives CASSAQGSYGYTF. Full variable domain (outside the CDR3, taken from reference TRBV5-4 and TRBJ1-2): ETGVTQSPTHLIKTRGQQVTLRCSSQSGHNTVSWYQQALGQGPQFIFQYYREEENGRGNFPPRFSGLQFPNYSSELNVNALELDDSALYLCASSAQGSYGYTFGSGTRLTVV.